The clone carrying this TCR beta chain appeared a few times. Its antigen remains unknown. This entry is derived from a study of human T cells and chemical hapten exposure. Study findings and constraints: PT1 expanded TCR counts and patch test score were linked, and their correlation was positive.

Germline-derived CDR1 and CDR2 are DFQATT and SNEGSKA (reference sequence). CDR3 size: 14 residues. V dropped 1 base and J dropped 2 bases, with 6 bases sitting between them. TCRdb recomputed calls from the RACE reads with MiXCR, one row per CDR3 protein. The sample has 75,000 to 90,000 distinct CDR3 sequences, 10% to 15% seen once; the top ten hold 3.5% to 4.5%. This sample's time point: patch test 1, 2 weeks after DPC sensitization. Treatment meaning: therapeutic diphenylcyclopropenone sensitization with weekly scalp DPC. Sequences were derived from whole blood, sampled in connection with sensitization to the hapten diphenylcyclopropenone (DPC). V is TRBV20-1 and J is TRBJ1-6, with D possibly matching TRBD1 (5 bases). This receptor was identified in a woman between 55 and 75 years old with alopecia areata. Some clones in this sample may be carry-over from other donors' samples. CDR3 bases: TGCAGTGCTAGAGCAGGGACCTATAATTCACCCCTCCACTTT. Translated, it gives CSARAGTYNSPLHF.